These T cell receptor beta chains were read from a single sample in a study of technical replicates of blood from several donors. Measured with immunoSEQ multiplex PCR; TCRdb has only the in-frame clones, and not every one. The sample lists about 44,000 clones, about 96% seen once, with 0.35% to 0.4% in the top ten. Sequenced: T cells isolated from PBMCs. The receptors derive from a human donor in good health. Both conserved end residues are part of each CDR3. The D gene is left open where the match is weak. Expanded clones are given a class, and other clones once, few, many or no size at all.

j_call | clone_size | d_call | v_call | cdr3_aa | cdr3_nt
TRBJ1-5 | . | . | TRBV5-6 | CASSFSSGSNQPQHF | TGTGCCAGCAGCTTCAGTTCAGGGAGCAATCAGCCCCAGCATTTT
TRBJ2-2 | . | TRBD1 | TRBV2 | CASRDRERSGELFF | TGTGCCAGCAGGGACAGGGAAAGGTCCGGGGAGCTGTTTTTT
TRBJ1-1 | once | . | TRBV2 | CASSRQGNTEAFF | TGTGCCAGCAGTAGGCAGGGGAACACTGAAGCTTTCTTT
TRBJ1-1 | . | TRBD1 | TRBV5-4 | CASSLIAGGTEAFF | TGTGCCAGCAGCTTGATTGCAGGGGGCACTGAAGCTTTCTTT
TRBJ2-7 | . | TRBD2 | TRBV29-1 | CSVEERETHEQYF | TGCAGCGTCGAGGAGCGGGAGACCCACGAGCAGTACTTC
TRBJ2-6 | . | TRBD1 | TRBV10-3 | CAISRDRASSGANVLTF | TGTGCCATCAGTCGGGACAGGGCAAGCTCTGGGGCCAACGTCCTGACTTTC
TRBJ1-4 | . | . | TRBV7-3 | CASSKHKTDLHEKLFF | TGTGCCAGCAGCAAGCACAAAACAGACCTCCATGAAAAACTGTTTTTT
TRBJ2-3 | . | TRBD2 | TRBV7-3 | CASSPQAGARDTQYF | TGTGCCAGCAGTCCGCAGGCGGGAGCAAGGGATACGCAGTATTTT
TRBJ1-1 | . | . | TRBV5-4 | CASRFEGVDAEAFF | TGTGCCAGCAGATTTGAGGGAGTGGACGCTGAAGCTTTCTTT
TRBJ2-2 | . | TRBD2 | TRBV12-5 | CASGLVLGGRAGELFF | TGTGCTAGTGGTTTGGTACTGGGAGGGCGAGCCGGGGAGCTGTTTTTT
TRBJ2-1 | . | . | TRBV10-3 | CAISTGSSYNEQFF | TGTGCCATCAGTACAGGGAGCTCCTACAATGAGCAGTTCTTC
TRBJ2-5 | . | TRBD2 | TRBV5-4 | CASSRTSGIDFSETQYF | TGTGCCAGCAGTCGGACTAGCGGGATTGATTTCTCGGAGACCCAGTACTTC
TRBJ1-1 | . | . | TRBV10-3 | CAISESEGVVAFF | TGTGCCATCAGTGAGTCAGAGGGCGTAGTGGCTTTCTTT
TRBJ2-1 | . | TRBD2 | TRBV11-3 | CASSGTSGSIGEQFF | TGTGCCAGCAGCGGAACTAGCGGGAGCATCGGTGAGCAGTTCTTC
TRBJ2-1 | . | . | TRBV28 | CASSLSGLGDSSSYNEQFF | TGTGCCAGCAGTTTATCAGGGTTGGGGGACTCCAGCTCCTACAATGAGCAGTTCTTC
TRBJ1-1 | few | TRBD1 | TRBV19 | CASSSTGDTEAFF | TGTGCCAGTAGTTCGACAGGGGATACTGAAGCTTTCTTT
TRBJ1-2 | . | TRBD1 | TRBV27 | CASRMYRGDGYTF | TGTGCCAGCCGGATGTACAGGGGCGATGGCTACACCTTC
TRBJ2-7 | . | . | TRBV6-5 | CASSSQFISYEQYF | TGTGCCAGCAGCTCCCAGTTCATCTCCTACGAGCAGTACTTC